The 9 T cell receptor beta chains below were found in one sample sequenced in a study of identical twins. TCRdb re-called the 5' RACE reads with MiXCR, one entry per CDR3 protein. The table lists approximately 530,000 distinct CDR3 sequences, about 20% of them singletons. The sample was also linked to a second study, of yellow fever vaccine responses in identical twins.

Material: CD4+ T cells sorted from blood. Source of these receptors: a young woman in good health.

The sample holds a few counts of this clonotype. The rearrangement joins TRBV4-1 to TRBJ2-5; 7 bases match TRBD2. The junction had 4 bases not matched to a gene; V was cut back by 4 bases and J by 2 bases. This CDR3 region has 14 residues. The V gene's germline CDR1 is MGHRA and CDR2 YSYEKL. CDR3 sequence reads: CASSRLAGQETQYF. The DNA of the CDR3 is TGCGCCAGCAGCCGATTAGCGGGTCAAGAGACCCAGTACTTC.

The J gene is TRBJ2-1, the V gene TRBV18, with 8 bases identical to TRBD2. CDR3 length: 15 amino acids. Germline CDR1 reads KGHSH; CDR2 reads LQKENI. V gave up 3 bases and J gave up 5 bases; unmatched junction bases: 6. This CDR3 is CASSPFGLADNEQFF. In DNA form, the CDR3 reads TGTGCCAGCTCACCTTTTGGACTAGCCGACAATGAGCAGTTCTTC.

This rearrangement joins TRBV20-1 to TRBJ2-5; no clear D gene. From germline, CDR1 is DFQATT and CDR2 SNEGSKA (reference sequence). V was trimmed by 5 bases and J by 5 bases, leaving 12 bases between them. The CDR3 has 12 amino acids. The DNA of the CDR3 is TGCAGTGCTTCGTCTATAGGGGAGACCCAGTACTTC. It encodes CSASSIGETQYF.

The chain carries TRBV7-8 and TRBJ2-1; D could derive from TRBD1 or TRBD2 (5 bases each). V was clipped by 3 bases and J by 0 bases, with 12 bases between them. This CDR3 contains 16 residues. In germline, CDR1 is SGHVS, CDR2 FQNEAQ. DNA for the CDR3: TGTGCCAGCAGCTTTTGGGACCCAAACTCCTACAATGAGCAGTTCTTC. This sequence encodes CASSFWDPNSYNEQFF.

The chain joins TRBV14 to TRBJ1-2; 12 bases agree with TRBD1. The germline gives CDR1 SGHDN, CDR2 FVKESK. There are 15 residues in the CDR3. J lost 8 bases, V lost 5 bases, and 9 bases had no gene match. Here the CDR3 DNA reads TGTGCCAGCAGCACCGGGACAGGGGGCTTTTGGGGCTACACCTTC. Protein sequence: CASSTGTGGFWGYTF.

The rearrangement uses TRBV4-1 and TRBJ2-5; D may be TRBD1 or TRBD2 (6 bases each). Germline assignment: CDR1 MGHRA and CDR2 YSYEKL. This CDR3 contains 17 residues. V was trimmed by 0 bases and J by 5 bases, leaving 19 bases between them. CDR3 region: CASSQDQLEGERETQYF. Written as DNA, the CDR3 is TGCGCCAGCAGCCAAGATCAGTTGGAGGGGGAACGGGAGACCCAGTACTTC.

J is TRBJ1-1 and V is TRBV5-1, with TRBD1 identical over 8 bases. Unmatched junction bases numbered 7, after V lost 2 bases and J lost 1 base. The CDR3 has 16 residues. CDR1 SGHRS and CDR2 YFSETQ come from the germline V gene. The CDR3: CASSFSPGGKNTEAFF. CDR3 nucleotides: TGCGCCAGCAGCTTTAGCCCAGGGGGCAAGAACACTGAAGCTTTCTTT.

The CDR3 protein is CSARGLAGVTDTQYF. In nucleotides, the CDR3 is TGCAGTGCCCGAGGACTAGCGGGAGTCACAGATACGCAGTATTTT. The rearrangement links TRBV20-1 to TRBJ2-3, with TRBD2 matching 13 bases. V shed 6 bases, J shed 2 bases, and the junction held 5 bases outside the gene matches. This CDR3 is 15 amino acids long. The V gene's germline CDR1 is DFQATT and CDR2 SNEGSKA (reference sequence).

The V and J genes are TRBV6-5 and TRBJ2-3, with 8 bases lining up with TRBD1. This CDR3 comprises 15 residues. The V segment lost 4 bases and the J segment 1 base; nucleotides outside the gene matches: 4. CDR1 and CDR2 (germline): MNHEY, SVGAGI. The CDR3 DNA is TGTGCCAGCAGTTCCAGGGGGCAGCGCACAGATACGCAGTATTTT. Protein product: CASSSRGQRTDTQYF.